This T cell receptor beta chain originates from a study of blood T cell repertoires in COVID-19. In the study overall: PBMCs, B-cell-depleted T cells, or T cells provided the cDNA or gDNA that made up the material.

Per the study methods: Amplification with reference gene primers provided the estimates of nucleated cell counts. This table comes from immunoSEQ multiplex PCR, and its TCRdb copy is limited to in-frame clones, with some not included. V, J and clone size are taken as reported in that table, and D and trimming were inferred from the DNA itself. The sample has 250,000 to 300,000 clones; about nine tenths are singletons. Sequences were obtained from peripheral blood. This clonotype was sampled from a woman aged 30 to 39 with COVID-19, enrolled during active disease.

CDR3 sequence: CASSVAHKGDTIYF. In DNA form, the CDR3 reads TGTGCCAGCAGCGTAGCCCACAAGGGGGACACCATATATTTT. The rearrangement uses TRBV9 and TRBJ1-3; tentative D call: TRBD1 (6 bases). Trimming shortened V by 0 bases and J by 8 bases, and 12 bases separated the two germline ends. The CDR3 has 14 residues. The V gene's germline CDR1 is SGDLS and CDR2 YYNGEE.